The rows below give T cell receptor beta chains drawn from one sample of a study of T cell changes during pregnancy in multiple sclerosis. Data came from immunoSEQ multiplex PCR; TCRdb stores just in-frame clones and leaves some out. The sample contains about 110,000 clones, about nine tenths of which appear only once. This sample comprised peripheral blood, obtained in the third trimester of pregnancy. All receptors derive from a female donor in good health, enrolled as a control in a pregnancy study. Each CDR3 is given with its conserved first and last residue. Each record gives: CDR3 length, D gene, J gene, V gene, clone size, CDR3 protein, CDR3 DNA. The D gene is left open where the match is weak. Clone size is not always given. Where it is, it says once, few, many or a class for expanded clones.

len: 16
d_gene: -
j_gene: TRBJ1-4
v_gene: TRBV11-2
abundance: -
CDR3aa: CASSLDGSRYNEKLFF
CDR3nt: TGTGCCAGCAGCTTAGATGGAAGCAGGTATAATGAAAAACTGTTTTTT

len: 15
d_gene: -
j_gene: TRBJ2-6
v_gene: TRBV19
abundance: -
CDR3aa: CASSTLFSGANVLTF
CDR3nt: TGTGCCAGTAGTACCCTGTTCTCTGGGGCCAACGTCCTGACTTTC

len: 13
d_gene: -
j_gene: TRBJ1-2
v_gene: TRBV6-1
abundance: -
CDR3aa: CASSEDTGAGYTF
CDR3nt: TGTGCCAGCAGTGAGGACACGGGAGCCGGCTACACCTTC

len: 14
d_gene: TRBD1
j_gene: TRBJ1-2
v_gene: TRBV19
abundance: -
CDR3aa: CASLPRDRGYGYTF
CDR3nt: TGTGCCAGTCTTCCGAGGGACAGGGGATATGGCTACACCTTC

len: 16
d_gene: TRBD1
j_gene: TRBJ2-3
v_gene: TRBV27
abundance: -
CDR3aa: CASSLFLDRGTDTQYF
CDR3nt: TGTGCCAGCAGTTTATTTCTCGACAGGGGCACAGATACGCAGTATTTT

len: 12
d_gene: -
j_gene: TRBJ1-2
v_gene: TRBV9
abundance: few
CDR3aa: CASSAPSLGSTF
CDR3nt: TGTGCCAGCAGCGCTCCCTCTTTGGGCTCCACCTTC

len: 13
d_gene: -
j_gene: TRBJ2-7
v_gene: TRBV27
abundance: -
CDR3aa: CASSSREPYEQYF
CDR3nt: TGTGCCAGCAGTTCCCGGGAGCCCTACGAGCAGTACTTC

len: 16
d_gene: TRBD1
j_gene: TRBJ1-5
v_gene: TRBV18
abundance: -
CDR3aa: CASSPRDRGRDQPQHF
CDR3nt: TGTGCCAGCTCACCCAGGGACAGGGGTAGGGATCAGCCCCAGCATTTT

len: 15
d_gene: -
j_gene: TRBJ1-4
v_gene: TRBV18
abundance: -
CDR3aa: CASSPSLDADEKLFF
CDR3nt: TGTGCCAGCTCACCAAGCCTAGATGCGGATGAAAAACTGTTTTTT

len: 13
d_gene: TRBD1
j_gene: TRBJ1-1
v_gene: TRBV7-9
abundance: few
CDR3aa: CASSQGGSTRAFF
CDR3nt: TGTGCCAGCAGCCAGGGGGGTTCCACACGAGCTTTCTTT

len: 15
d_gene: TRBD1
j_gene: TRBJ2-7
v_gene: TRBV11-2
abundance: -
CDR3aa: CASSSGQGSSYEQYF
CDR3nt: TGTGCCAGCAGCTCGGGACAGGGTAGCTCCTACGAGCAGTACTTC

len: 17
d_gene: TRBD2
j_gene: TRBJ2-3
v_gene: TRBV6-4
abundance: once
CDR3aa: CATSRLAGGHSTDTQYF
CDR3nt: TGTGCCACTTCTAGGCTAGCGGGGGGCCATAGCACAGATACGCAGTATTTT

len: 15
d_gene: TRBD1
j_gene: TRBJ2-7
v_gene: TRBV29-1
abundance: -
CDR3aa: CSVEERTGISYEQYF
CDR3nt: TGCAGCGTTGAAGAACGGACAGGGATCTCCTACGAGCAGTACTTC

len: 16
d_gene: -
j_gene: TRBJ2-5
v_gene: TRBV7-3
abundance: -
CDR3aa: CASSPPGTTRGETQYF
CDR3nt: TGTGCCAGCAGCCCTCCAGGAACTACCCGGGGGGAGACCCAGTACTTC

len: 13
d_gene: TRBD1
j_gene: TRBJ1-1
v_gene: TRBV2
abundance: -
CDR3aa: CASSQTGYTEAFF
CDR3nt: TGTGCCAGCAGTCAGACAGGGTACACTGAAGCTTTCTTT

len: 15
d_gene: -
j_gene: TRBJ1-3
v_gene: TRBV6-5
abundance: -
CDR3aa: CASSYGGGSGNTIYF
CDR3nt: TGTGCCAGCAGTTATGGAGGTGGCTCTGGAAACACCATATATTTT

len: 15
d_gene: TRBD2
j_gene: TRBJ2-7
v_gene: TRBV27
abundance: -
CDR3aa: CASVKAGPLGYEQYF
CDR3nt: TGTGCCAGCGTTAAAGCGGGACCCCTGGGATACGAGCAGTACTTC

len: 14
d_gene: TRBD2
j_gene: TRBJ2-7
v_gene: TRBV5-4
abundance: -
CDR3aa: CASSLSGRVREQYF
CDR3nt: TGTGCCAGCAGCTTAAGCGGGAGGGTGCGCGAGCAGTACTTC

len: 16
d_gene: -
j_gene: TRBJ1-2
v_gene: TRBV5-8
abundance: once
CDR3aa: CASSTGTDYFNYGYTF
CDR3nt: TGTGCCAGCAGCACCGGGACGGACTATTTTAACTATGGCTACACCTTC

len: 14
d_gene: -
j_gene: TRBJ1-1
v_gene: TRBV19
abundance: -
CDR3aa: CASSDSTVRTEAFF
CDR3nt: TGTGCCAGTAGTGACTCCACCGTGAGGACTGAAGCTTTCTTT

len: 17
d_gene: -
j_gene: TRBJ1-6
v_gene: TRBV6-1
abundance: -
CDR3aa: CASSAGGGLSYNSPLHF
CDR3nt: TGTGCCAGCAGTGCCGGGGGGGGACTCTCCTATAATTCACCCCTCCACTTT

len: 16
d_gene: TRBD1
j_gene: TRBJ1-3
v_gene: TRBV5-5
abundance: -
CDR3aa: CASSSRTGPSGNTIYF
CDR3nt: TGTGCCAGCAGCTCTAGGACAGGTCCCTCTGGAAACACCATATATTTT

len: 17
d_gene: TRBD1
j_gene: TRBJ1-4
v_gene: TRBV11-2
abundance: -
CDR3aa: CASSFRPGDRGTGKLFF
CDR3nt: TGTGCCAGCAGCTTTCGGCCCGGGGACAGGGGTACGGGAAAACTGTTTTTT

len: 14
d_gene: TRBD2
j_gene: TRBJ2-7
v_gene: TRBV27
abundance: -
CDR3aa: CASSPTSGDGEQYF
CDR3nt: TGTGCCAGCAGCCCGACTAGCGGGGACGGCGAGCAGTACTTC

len: 13
d_gene: TRBD1
j_gene: TRBJ1-1
v_gene: TRBV7-6
abundance: -
CDR3aa: CASSRTGGTEAFF
CDR3nt: TGTGCCAGCAGCCGAACAGGGGGCACTGAAGCTTTCTTT

len: 17
d_gene: TRBD1
j_gene: TRBJ2-2
v_gene: TRBV4-1
abundance: -
CDR3aa: CASSQARDRVNTGELFF
CDR3nt: TGCGCCAGCAGCCAAGCCCGGGACAGGGTAAACACCGGGGAGCTGTTTTTT

len: 14
d_gene: -
j_gene: TRBJ1-5
v_gene: TRBV9
abundance: -
CDR3aa: CASSVGGYNQPQHF
CDR3nt: TGTGCCAGCAGCGTAGGAGGGTACAATCAGCCCCAGCATTTT

len: 14
d_gene: -
j_gene: TRBJ1-5
v_gene: TRBV2
abundance: -
CDR3aa: CASRGHGRGQPQHF
CDR3nt: TGTGCCAGCAGGGGTCACGGCCGCGGTCAGCCCCAGCATTTT

len: 14
d_gene: -
j_gene: TRBJ2-1
v_gene: TRBV14
abundance: -
CDR3aa: CASSQELLYNEQFF
CDR3nt: TGTGCCAGCAGCCAAGAACTCCTCTACAATGAGCAGTTCTTC

len: 17
d_gene: -
j_gene: TRBJ2-3
v_gene: TRBV21-1
abundance: -
CDR3aa: CASSPLGGDSSTDTQYF
CDR3nt: TGTGCCAGCAGCCCCCTCGGCGGGGACTCTAGCACAGATACGCAGTATTTT

len: 16
d_gene: TRBD1
j_gene: TRBJ1-6
v_gene: TRBV19
abundance: -
CDR3aa: CASFGTGAPGNSPLHF
CDR3nt: TGTGCCAGTTTTGGCACAGGGGCCCCGGGCAATTCACCCCTCCACTTT

len: 19
d_gene: TRBD2
j_gene: TRBJ2-3
v_gene: TRBV4-3
abundance: -
CDR3aa: CASSQDPPSGATGTDTQYF
CDR3nt: TGCGCCAGCAGCCAAGATCCCCCCAGCGGGGCCACCGGGACAGATACGCAGTATTTT

len: 13
d_gene: -
j_gene: TRBJ1-2
v_gene: TRBV6-5
abundance: -
CDR3aa: CASSYVSNYGYTF
CDR3nt: TGTGCCAGCAGTTACGTCTCCAACTATGGCTACACCTTC

len: 13
d_gene: -
j_gene: TRBJ1-1
v_gene: TRBV19
abundance: -
CDR3aa: CASSIQLNTEAFF
CDR3nt: TGTGCCAGTAGTATCCAGTTGAACACTGAAGCTTTCTTT

len: 15
d_gene: TRBD2
j_gene: TRBJ2-1
v_gene: TRBV19
abundance: -
CDR3aa: CASSTSGISYNEQFF
CDR3nt: TGTGCCAGTAGTACTAGCGGGATTTCCTACAATGAGCAGTTCTTC

len: 15
d_gene: TRBD1
j_gene: TRBJ1-4
v_gene: TRBV13
abundance: -
CDR3aa: CASSSYRGNNEKLFF
CDR3nt: TGTGCCAGCAGTTCGTACAGGGGAAATAATGAAAAACTGTTTTTT

len: 17
d_gene: TRBD2
j_gene: TRBJ2-7
v_gene: TRBV4-1
abundance: -
CDR3aa: CASSHDRTSGGSYEQYF
CDR3nt: TGCGCCAGCAGCCATGACCGGACTAGCGGGGGTTCTTACGAGCAGTACTTC

len: 12
d_gene: -
j_gene: TRBJ2-5
v_gene: TRBV29-1
abundance: -
CDR3aa: CSALGTIETQYF
CDR3nt: TGCAGCGCTCTAGGAACTATAGAGACCCAGTACTTC

len: 13
d_gene: -
j_gene: TRBJ2-7
v_gene: TRBV7-9
abundance: -
CDR3aa: CASSLPGPAEQYF
CDR3nt: TGTGCCAGCAGCTTACCTGGGCCGGCCGAGCAGTACTTC

len: 15
d_gene: TRBD1
j_gene: TRBJ1-5
v_gene: TRBV4-1
abundance: -
CDR3aa: CASSRGTGGNQPQHF
CDR3nt: TGCGCCAGCAGCCGGGGGACAGGGGGCAATCAGCCCCAGCATTTT

len: 14
d_gene: -
j_gene: TRBJ1-2
v_gene: TRBV5-8
abundance: -
CDR3aa: CASSLVASWDGYTF
CDR3nt: TGTGCCAGCAGCTTGGTAGCATCTTGGGATGGCTACACCTTC

len: 15
d_gene: TRBD1
j_gene: TRBJ1-4
v_gene: TRBV6-1
abundance: few
CDR3aa: CASSELTGGDEKLFF
CDR3nt: TGTGCCAGCAGTGAACTGACAGGGGGCGATGAAAAACTGTTTTTT

len: 14
d_gene: -
j_gene: TRBJ2-7
v_gene: TRBV5-6
abundance: -
CDR3aa: CASSFKGITYEQYF
CDR3nt: TGTGCCAGCAGCTTTAAGGGGATCACCTACGAGCAGTACTTC

len: 16
d_gene: TRBD1
j_gene: TRBJ1-5
v_gene: TRBV9
abundance: once
CDR3aa: CASSGDTGADNQPQHF
CDR3nt: TGTGCCAGCAGCGGGGACACAGGGGCTGACAATCAGCCCCAGCATTTT

len: 14
d_gene: -
j_gene: TRBJ1-2
v_gene: TRBV7-2
abundance: -
CDR3aa: CASSISTQGDGYTF
CDR3nt: TGTGCCAGCAGCATCTCAACACAGGGAGATGGCTACACCTTC

len: 10
d_gene: -
j_gene: TRBJ1-1
v_gene: TRBV29-1
abundance: many
CDR3aa: CSVDRGGAFF
CDR3nt: TGCAGCGTTGACCGGGGGGGAGCTTTCTTT

len: 15
d_gene: TRBD2
j_gene: TRBJ2-2
v_gene: TRBV10-3
abundance: -
CDR3aa: CAIRGTSGGAGELFF
CDR3nt: TGTGCCATCAGGGGGACTAGCGGGGGGGCCGGGGAGCTGTTTTTT

len: 13
d_gene: -
j_gene: TRBJ1-5
v_gene: TRBV5-4
abundance: -
CDR3aa: CASSPGAGQPQHF
CDR3nt: TGTGCCAGCAGCCCAGGGGCTGGTCAGCCCCAGCATTTT

len: 14
d_gene: TRBD1
j_gene: TRBJ1-1
v_gene: TRBV4-3
abundance: -
CDR3aa: CASSPGTGDTEAFF
CDR3nt: TGCGCCAGCAGCCCTGGGACAGGGGACACTGAAGCTTTCTTT

len: 13
d_gene: -
j_gene: TRBJ1-1
v_gene: TRBV7-2
abundance: -
CDR3aa: CASSLPLMTEAFF
CDR3nt: TGTGCCAGCAGTTTACCCCTTATGACTGAAGCTTTCTTT

len: 15
d_gene: TRBD1
j_gene: TRBJ1-2
v_gene: TRBV5-4
abundance: -
CDR3aa: CASSLGTGEEYGYTF
CDR3nt: TGTGCCAGCAGCCTGGGGACAGGGGAGGAGTATGGCTACACCTTC

len: 14
d_gene: -
j_gene: TRBJ2-1
v_gene: TRBV6-1
abundance: -
CDR3aa: CASSEMGRGNEQFF
CDR3nt: TGTGCCAGCAGTGAAATGGGACGGGGGAATGAGCAGTTCTTC

len: 15
d_gene: -
j_gene: TRBJ1-6
v_gene: TRBV5-4
abundance: -
CDR3aa: CASSLQGVRDSPLHF
CDR3nt: TGTGCCAGCAGCTTGCAAGGGGTACGTGATTCACCCCTCCACTTT

len: 14
d_gene: -
j_gene: TRBJ2-5
v_gene: TRBV5-8
abundance: -
CDR3aa: CASSSMGRQETQYF
CDR3nt: TGTGCCAGCAGCTCTATGGGGAGACAAGAGACCCAGTACTTC

len: 14
d_gene: TRBD1
j_gene: TRBJ1-1
v_gene: TRBV29-1
abundance: -
CDR3aa: CSVRRRDRGTEAFF
CDR3nt: TGCAGCGTACGAAGGAGGGACAGGGGCACTGAAGCTTTCTTT

len: 14
d_gene: TRBD2
j_gene: TRBJ2-1
v_gene: TRBV30
abundance: few
CDR3aa: CAWTRLAGEDEQFF
CDR3nt: TGTGCCTGGACTAGACTAGCGGGGGAGGATGAGCAGTTCTTC

len: 16
d_gene: -
j_gene: TRBJ1-1
v_gene: TRBV5-1
abundance: -
CDR3aa: CASSFRPTGVNTEAFF
CDR3nt: TGCGCCAGCAGCTTTAGGCCTACAGGCGTGAACACTGAAGCTTTCTTT

len: 16
d_gene: TRBD1
j_gene: TRBJ2-7
v_gene: TRBV6-6
abundance: -
CDR3aa: CASTYRTGAVPYEQYF
CDR3nt: TGTGCCAGCACGTATCGGACAGGGGCCGTCCCCTACGAGCAGTACTTC

len: 16
d_gene: TRBD1
j_gene: TRBJ1-3
v_gene: TRBV19
abundance: -
CDR3aa: CASRRGQDNSGNTIYF
CDR3nt: TGTGCCAGTAGGAGAGGACAGGACAACTCTGGAAACACCATATATTTT

len: 13
d_gene: -
j_gene: TRBJ1-4
v_gene: TRBV4-2
abundance: -
CDR3aa: CASSQDPDEKLFF
CDR3nt: TGTGCCAGCAGCCAAGACCCTGATGAAAAACTGTTTTTT